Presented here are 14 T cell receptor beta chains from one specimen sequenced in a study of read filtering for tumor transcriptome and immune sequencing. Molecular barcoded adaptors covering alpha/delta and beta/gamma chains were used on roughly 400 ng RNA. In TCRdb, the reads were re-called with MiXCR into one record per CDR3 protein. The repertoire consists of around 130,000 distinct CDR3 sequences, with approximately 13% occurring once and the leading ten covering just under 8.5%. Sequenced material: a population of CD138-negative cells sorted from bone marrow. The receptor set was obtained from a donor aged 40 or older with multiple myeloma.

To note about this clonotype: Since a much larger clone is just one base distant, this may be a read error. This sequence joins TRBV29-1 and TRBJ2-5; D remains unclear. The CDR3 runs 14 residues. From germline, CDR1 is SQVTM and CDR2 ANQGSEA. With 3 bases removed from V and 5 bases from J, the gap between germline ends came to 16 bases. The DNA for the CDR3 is TGCAGCGTTGACTCTCCTGGCGCGCAGGAGACCCAGTACTTC. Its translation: CSVDSPGAQETQYF.

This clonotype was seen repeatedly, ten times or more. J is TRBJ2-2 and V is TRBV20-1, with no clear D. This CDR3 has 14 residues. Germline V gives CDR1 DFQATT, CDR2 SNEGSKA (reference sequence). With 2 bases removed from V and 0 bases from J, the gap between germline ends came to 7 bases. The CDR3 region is CSARRSTNTGELFF. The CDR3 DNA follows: TGCAGTGCTAGAAGGAGTACGAACACCGGGGAGCTGTTTTTT.

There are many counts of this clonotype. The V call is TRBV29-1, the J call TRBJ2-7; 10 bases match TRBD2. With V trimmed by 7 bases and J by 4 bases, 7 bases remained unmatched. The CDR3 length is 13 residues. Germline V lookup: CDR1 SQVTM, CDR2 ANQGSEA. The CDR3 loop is CSAGTSAPYEQYF. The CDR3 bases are TGCAGCGCTGGGACTAGCGCTCCGTACGAGCAGTACTTC.

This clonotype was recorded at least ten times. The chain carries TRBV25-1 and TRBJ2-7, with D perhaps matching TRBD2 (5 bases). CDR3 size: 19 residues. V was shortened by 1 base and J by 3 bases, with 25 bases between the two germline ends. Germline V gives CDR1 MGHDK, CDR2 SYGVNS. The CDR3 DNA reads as TGTGCCAGCAGTGAATTAGGAGGCGGAGTCGTGCCCCCCTACTACGAGCAGTACTTC. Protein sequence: CASSELGGGVVPPYYEQYF.

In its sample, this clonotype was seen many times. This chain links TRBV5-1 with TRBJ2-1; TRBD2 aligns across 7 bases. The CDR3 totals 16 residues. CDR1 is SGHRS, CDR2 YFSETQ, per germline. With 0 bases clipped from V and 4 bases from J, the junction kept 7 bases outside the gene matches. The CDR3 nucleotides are TGCGCCAGCAGCTTGGCGTCGGGAGGCCTTTACAATGAGCAGTTCTTC. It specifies CASSLASGGLYNEQFF. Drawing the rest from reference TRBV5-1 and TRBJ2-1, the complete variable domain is KAGVTQTPRYLIKTRGQQVTLSCSPISGHRSVSWYQQTPGQGLQFLFEYFSETQRNKGNFPGRFSGRQFSNSRSEMNVSTLELGDSALYLCASSLASGGLYNEQFFGPGTRLTVL.

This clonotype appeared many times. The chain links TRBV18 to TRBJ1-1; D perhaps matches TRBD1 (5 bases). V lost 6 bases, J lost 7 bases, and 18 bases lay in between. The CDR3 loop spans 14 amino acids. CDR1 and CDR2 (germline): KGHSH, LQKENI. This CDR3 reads CASSPSTGGVEAFF. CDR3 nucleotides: TGTGCCAGCTCCCCCTCGACCGGAGGGGTTGAAGCTTTCTTT. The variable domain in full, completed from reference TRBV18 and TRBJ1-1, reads NAGVMQNPRHLVRRRGQEARLRCSPMKGHSHVYWYRQLPEEGLKFMVYLQKENIIDESGMPKERFSAEFPKEGPSILRIQQVVRGDSAAYFCASSPSTGGVEAFFGQGTRLTVV.

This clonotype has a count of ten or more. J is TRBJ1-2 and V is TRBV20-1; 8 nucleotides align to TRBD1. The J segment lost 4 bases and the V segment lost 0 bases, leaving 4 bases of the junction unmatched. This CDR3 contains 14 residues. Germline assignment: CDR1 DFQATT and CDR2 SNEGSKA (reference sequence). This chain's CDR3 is CSARDYRGGYGYTF. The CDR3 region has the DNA TGCAGTGCTAGAGATTACAGGGGGGGCTATGGCTACACCTTC.

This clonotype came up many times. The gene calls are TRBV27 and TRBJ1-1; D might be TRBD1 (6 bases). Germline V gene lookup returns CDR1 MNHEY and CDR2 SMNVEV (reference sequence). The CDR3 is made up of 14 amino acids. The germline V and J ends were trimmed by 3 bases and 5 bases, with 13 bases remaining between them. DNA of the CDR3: TGTGCCAGCAGTTTCTTGACAGGAGGAACTGAAGCTTTCTTT. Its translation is CASSFLTGGTEAFF.

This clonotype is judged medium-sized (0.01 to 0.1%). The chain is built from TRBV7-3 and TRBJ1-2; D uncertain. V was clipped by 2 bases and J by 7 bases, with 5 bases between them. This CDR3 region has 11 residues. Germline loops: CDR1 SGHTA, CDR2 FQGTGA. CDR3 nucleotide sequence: TGTGCCAGCAGCTTAGCGTTTGGCTACACCTTC. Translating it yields CASSLAFGYTF.

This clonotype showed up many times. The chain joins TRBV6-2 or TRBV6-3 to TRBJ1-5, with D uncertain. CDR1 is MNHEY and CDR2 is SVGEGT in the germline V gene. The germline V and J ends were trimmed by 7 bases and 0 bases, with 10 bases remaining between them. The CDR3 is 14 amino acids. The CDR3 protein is CASMEEVSNQPQHF. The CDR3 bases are TGTGCCAGCATGGAGGAAGTTAGCAATCAGCCCCAGCATTTT.

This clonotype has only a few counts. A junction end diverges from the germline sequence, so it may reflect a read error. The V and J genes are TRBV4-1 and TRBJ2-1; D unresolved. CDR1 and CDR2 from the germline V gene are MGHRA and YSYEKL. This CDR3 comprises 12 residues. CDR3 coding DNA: TGCGCTAGCAGCCCTCAATACAATGAGCAGTTCTTC. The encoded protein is CASSPQYNEQFF.

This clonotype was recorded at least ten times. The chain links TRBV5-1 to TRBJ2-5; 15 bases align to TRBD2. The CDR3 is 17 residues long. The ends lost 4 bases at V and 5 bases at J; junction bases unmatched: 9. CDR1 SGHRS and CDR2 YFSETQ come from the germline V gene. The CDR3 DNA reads TGCGCCAGCAGCCGAGGGACTAGCGGGAGGACCGCGGAGACCCAGTACTTC. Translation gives CASSRGTSGRTAETQYF. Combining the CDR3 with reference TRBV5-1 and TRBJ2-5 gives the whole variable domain KAGVTQTPRYLIKTRGQQVTLSCSPISGHRSVSWYQQTPGQGLQFLFEYFSETQRNKGNFPGRFSGRQFSNSRSEMNVSTLELGDSALYLCASSRGTSGRTAETQYFGPGTRLLVL.

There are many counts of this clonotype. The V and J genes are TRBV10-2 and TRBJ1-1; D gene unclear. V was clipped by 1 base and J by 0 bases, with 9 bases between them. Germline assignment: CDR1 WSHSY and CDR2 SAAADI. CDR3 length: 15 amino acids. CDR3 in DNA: TGCGCCAGCAGTGAGTTAAGGCTCATGAACACTGAAGCTTTCTTT. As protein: CASSELRLMNTEAFF.

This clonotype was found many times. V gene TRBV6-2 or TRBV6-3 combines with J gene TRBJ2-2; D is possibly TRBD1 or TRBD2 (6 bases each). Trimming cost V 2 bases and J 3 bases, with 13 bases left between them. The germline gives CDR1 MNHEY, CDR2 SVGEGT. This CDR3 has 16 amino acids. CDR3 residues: CASSYGSGADTGELFF. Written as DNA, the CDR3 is TGTGCCAGCAGTTACGGATCGGGGGCGGACACCGGGGAGCTGTTTTTT.